The sequence of this T cell receptor (beta chain) was determined in a study of technical replicates of blood from a few donors. Method: immunoSEQ multiplex PCR; TCRdb's copy keeps in-frame clones and lacks some. The sample gives 95,000 or so clones, approximately 96% of which show up once; about 0.36% is in the top ten. The CDR3 extends over 16 amino acids. Germline values: CDR1 SGDLS, CDR2 YYNGEE. V shed 3 bases and J 7 bases; nucleotides not matched to a gene: 12. The V and J genes are TRBV9 and TRBJ1-4; TRBD1 matches 7 bases. This clonotype was sampled from a human donor in good health. The specimen sequenced was T cells isolated from PBMCs. CDR3 loop: CASSETGGDSTEKLFF. CDR3 coding DNA: TGTGCCAGCAGCGAGACGGGAGGGGACAGTACTGAAAAACTGTTTTTT. Full variable domain (rest looked up from reference TRBV9 and TRBJ1-4): DSGVTQTPKHLITATGQRVTLRCSPRSGDLSVYWYQQSLDQGLQFLIQYYNGEERAKGNILERFSAQQFPDLHSELNLSSLELGDSALYFCASSETGGDSTEKLFFGSGTQLSVL.